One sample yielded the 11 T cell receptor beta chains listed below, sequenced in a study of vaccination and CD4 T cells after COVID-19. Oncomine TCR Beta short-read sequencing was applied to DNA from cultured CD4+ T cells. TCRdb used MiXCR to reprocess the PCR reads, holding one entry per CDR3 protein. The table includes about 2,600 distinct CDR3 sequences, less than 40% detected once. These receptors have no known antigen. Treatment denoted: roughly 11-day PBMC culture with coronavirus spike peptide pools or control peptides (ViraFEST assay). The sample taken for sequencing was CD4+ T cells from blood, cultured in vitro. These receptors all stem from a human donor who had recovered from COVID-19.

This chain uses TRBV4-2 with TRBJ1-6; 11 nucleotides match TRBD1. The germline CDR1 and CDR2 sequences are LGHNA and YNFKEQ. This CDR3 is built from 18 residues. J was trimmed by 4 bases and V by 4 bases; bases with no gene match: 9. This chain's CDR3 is CASSRGTGGDFYNSPLHF. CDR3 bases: TGTGCCAGCAGCCGCGGGACAGGGGGTGACTTTTATAATTCACCCCTCCACTTT.

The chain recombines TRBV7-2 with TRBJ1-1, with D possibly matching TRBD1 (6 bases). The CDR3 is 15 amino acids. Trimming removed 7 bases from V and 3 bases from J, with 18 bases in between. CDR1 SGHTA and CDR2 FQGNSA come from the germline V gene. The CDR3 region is CASTGEGGRHTEAFF. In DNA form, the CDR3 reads TGTGCCAGCACCGGGGAGGGGGGGAGACACACTGAAGCTTTCTTT.

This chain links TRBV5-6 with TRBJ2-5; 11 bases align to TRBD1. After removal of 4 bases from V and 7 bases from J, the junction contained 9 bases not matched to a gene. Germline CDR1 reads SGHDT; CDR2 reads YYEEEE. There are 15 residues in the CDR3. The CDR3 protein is CASSRDGTGGVTQYF. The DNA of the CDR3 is TGTGCCAGCAGCCGCGACGGGACAGGGGGGGTGACCCAGTACTTC.

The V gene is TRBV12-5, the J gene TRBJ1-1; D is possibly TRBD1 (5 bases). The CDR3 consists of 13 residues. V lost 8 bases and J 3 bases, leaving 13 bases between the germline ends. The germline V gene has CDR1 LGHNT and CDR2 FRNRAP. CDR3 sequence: CASNSGSYTEAFF. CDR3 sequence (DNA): TGTGCTAGTAACTCAGGGTCTTACACTGAAGCTTTCTTT.

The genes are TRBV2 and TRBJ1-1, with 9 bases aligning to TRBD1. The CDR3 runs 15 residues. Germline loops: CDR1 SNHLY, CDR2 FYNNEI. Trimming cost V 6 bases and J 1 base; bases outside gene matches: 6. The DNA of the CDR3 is TGTGCCAGCAGAGGACAGGGGAAAGGGAACACTGAAGCTTTCTTT. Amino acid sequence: CASRGQGKGNTEAFF.

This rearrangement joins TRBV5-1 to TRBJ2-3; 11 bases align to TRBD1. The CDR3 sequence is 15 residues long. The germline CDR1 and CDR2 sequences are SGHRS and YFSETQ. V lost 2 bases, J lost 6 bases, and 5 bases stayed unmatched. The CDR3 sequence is CASSLGDRGSDTQYF. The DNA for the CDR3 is TGCGCCAGCAGCTTAGGGGACAGGGGGTCCGATACGCAGTATTTT.

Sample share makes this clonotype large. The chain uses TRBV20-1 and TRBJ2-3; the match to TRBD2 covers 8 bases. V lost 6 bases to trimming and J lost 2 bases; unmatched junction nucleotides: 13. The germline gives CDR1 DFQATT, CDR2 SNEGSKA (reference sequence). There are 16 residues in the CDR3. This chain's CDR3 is CSAYSGGLSLTDTQYF. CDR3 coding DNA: TGCAGTGCCTACAGCGGGGGCCTATCCCTCACAGATACGCAGTATTTT.

The DNA of the CDR3 is TGTGCCAGCAGCAGGGGGACAAGGCACTCACCCCTCCACTTT. Encoded protein: CASSRGTRHSPLHF. The chain carries TRBV6-1 and TRBJ1-6, with 7 bases that match TRBD1. The trim removed 6 bases at V and 10 bases at J, leaving 9 bases unmatched. The germline V gene encodes CDR1 MNHNS and CDR2 SASEGT. The CDR3 loop spans 14 amino acids.

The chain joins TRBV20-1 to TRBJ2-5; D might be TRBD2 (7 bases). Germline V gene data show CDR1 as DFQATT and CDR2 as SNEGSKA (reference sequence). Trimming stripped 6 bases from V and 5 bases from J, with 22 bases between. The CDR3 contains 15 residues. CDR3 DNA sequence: TGCAGTGCGAATGGAATGGGGGGGCGTGACGAGACCCAGTACTTC. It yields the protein CSANGMGGRDETQYF.

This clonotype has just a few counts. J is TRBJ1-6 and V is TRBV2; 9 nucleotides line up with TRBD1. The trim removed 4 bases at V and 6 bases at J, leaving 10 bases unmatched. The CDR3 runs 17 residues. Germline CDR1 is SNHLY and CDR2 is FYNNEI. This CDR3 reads CASSALQGAMFNSPLHF. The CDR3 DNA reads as TGTGCCAGCAGTGCCCTACAGGGGGCTATGTTTAATTCACCCCTCCACTTT.

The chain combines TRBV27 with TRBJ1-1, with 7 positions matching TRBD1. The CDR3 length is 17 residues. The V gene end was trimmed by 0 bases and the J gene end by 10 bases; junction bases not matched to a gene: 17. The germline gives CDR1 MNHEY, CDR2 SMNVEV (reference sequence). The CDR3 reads CASSLSRAPTGRYVAFF. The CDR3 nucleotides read TGTGCCAGCAGTTTATCGCGGGCCCCGACAGGGAGATACGTAGCTTTCTTT.